What follows are 27 T cell receptor beta chains derived from one specimen sequenced in a study of T cell responses to AZD1222 COVID-19 vaccine. TCRdb's table, derived via immunoSEQ multiplex PCR, lists solely in-frame clones and lacks some. Among about 78,000 clones listed, approximately 86% were seen once. This sample comprised peripheral blood, obtained on day 0 of AZD1222 vaccination. The receptor set was obtained from an adult in good health.

This clone was detected once. The chain is built from TRBV28 and TRBJ1-1; the match to TRBD1 covers 9 bases. V trimming: 3 bases; J trimming: 9 bases; junction bases outside the gene matches: 8. Per germline, CDR1 MDHEN and CDR2 SYDVKM. The CDR3 totals 14 residues. The CDR3 sequence: CASSFGDRVVKAFF. Written as DNA, the CDR3 is TGTGCCAGCAGTTTTGGGGACAGGGTGGTAAAAGCTTTCTTT.

The chain has TRBV5-1 and TRBJ2-7; 11 bases align to TRBD2. V dropped 2 bases and J dropped 6; count of bases not matched to a gene: 7. The length of the CDR3 is 15 residues. Germline values: CDR1 SGHRS, CDR2 YFSETQ. The CDR3 DNA follows: TGCGCCAGCAGCTTACTAGCGGGAGAAGCGGGCGAGCAGTACTTC. It yields the protein CASSLLAGEAGEQYF.

The chain employs TRBV4-2 and TRBJ1-5; D remains unclear. With 2 bases removed from V and 1 base from J, the gap between germline ends came to 9 bases. CDR3 length equals 15 residues. CDR1 and CDR2 (germline): LGHNA, YNFKEQ. The CDR3 region is CASSQRTGSNQPQHF. The CDR3 DNA sequence: TGTGCCAGCAGCCAAAGGACGGGGAGCAATCAGCCCCAGCATTTT.

The gene calls are TRBV9 and TRBJ2-5, with D perhaps matching TRBD1 (5 bases). This CDR3 is built from 16 residues. Germline loops: CDR1 SGDLS, CDR2 YYNGEE. V was trimmed by 4 bases and J by 4 bases, leaving 20 bases between them. The CDR3 region has the DNA TGTGCCAGCAGCCCCCACACGGAAGGGGTTGGAGAGACCCAGTACTTC. Translating gives CASSPHTEGVGETQYF.

This sequence joins TRBV6-5 and TRBJ1-1; no clear D. The CDR3 has 14 residues. Trimming stripped 1 base from V and 5 bases from J, with 11 bases between. CDR1 is MNHEY, CDR2 SVGAGI, per germline. The CDR3, as DNA: TGTGCCAGCAGTTACTTGGGAGTCAATACTGAAGCTTTCTTT. The encoded protein is CASSYLGVNTEAFF.

The gene calls are TRBV9 and TRBJ1-6, with TRBD1 as a possible D gene (6 bases). Germline CDR1 reads SGDLS; CDR2 reads YYNGEE. The V and J ends lost 0 bases and 13 bases respectively, with 11 bases between them. The CDR3 spans 13 residues. Written as DNA, the CDR3 is TGTGCCAGCAGCGTAGGAGGGGGATTCCCCCTCCACTTT. It translates to CASSVGGGFPLHF.

This clone has only one observation. J is TRBJ2-1 and V is TRBV5-5; D is uncertain. Germline V gene lookup returns CDR1 SGHKS and CDR2 YYEKEE (reference sequence). Between the trimmed V and J ends, which lost 6 bases and 7 bases, there was a span of 11 bases. The CDR3 is made up of 12 amino acids. Here the CDR3 reads CASTSSRNEQFF. The CDR3 coding sequence is TGTGCCAGCACCTCTTCCCGTAATGAGCAGTTCTTC.

The CDR3 region has the DNA TGTGCCAGCAGCTTACAAGCGGGAGCCCTTGGGGAGCAGTACTTC. Protein product: CASSLQAGALGEQYF. The chain uses TRBV3-1 (or the pseudogene TRBV3-2) and TRBJ2-7; 8 nucleotides line up with TRBD2. There are 15 residues in the CDR3. V shed 5 bases and J 7 bases; nucleotides not matched to a gene: 13. From germline, CDR1 is LGHDT and CDR2 YNNKEL (reference sequence).

V and J are TRBV5-1 and TRBJ2-3; D remains ambiguous. Germline CDR1 SGHRS, CDR2 YFSETQ. V lost 4 bases and J 0 bases, leaving 9 bases between the germline ends. The CDR3 spans 14 residues. The CDR3 sequence is CASSPASSTDTQYF. The CDR3 DNA sequence: TGCGCCAGCAGCCCGGCGTCTAGCACAGATACGCAGTATTTT.

The J gene is TRBJ2-7, the V gene TRBV27, with 10 positions matching TRBD1. J was trimmed by 6 bases and V by 5 bases; bases with no gene match: 10. CDR1 is MNHEY and CDR2 is SMNVEV in the germline V gene (reference sequence). The CDR3 is 15 amino acids. The CDR3 DNA reads TGTGCCAGCAGTATCGGGACAGGGGTATTGGCCGAGCAGTACTTC. This translates into CASSIGTGVLAEQYF.

V is TRBV11-2 and J is TRBJ2-1; TRBD2 agrees at 9 bases. Germline V lookup: CDR1 SGHAT, CDR2 FQNNGV. Trimming took 6 bases from V and 1 from J; bases not matched to a gene: 4. The CDR3 extends over 15 amino acids. The chain's CDR3 is CASRQAGGSYNEQFF. CDR3 sequence (DNA): TGTGCCAGCAGACAAGCGGGAGGTTCCTACAATGAGCAGTTCTTC.

The V call is TRBV7-6, the J call TRBJ2-2; TRBD2 might be the D (7 bases). The ends were cut back, 5 bases at V and 6 bases at J, with 19 bases in the middle. The CDR3 runs 16 residues. Germline CDR1 reads SGHVS; CDR2 reads FNYEAQ. CDR3 coding DNA: TGTGCCAGCAGCCCCGGTGGAGGGGGGGTGCCCGGGGAGCTGTTTTTT. Translation: CASSPGGGGVPGELFF.

This clone was counted a single time. CDR3 in amino acids: CASSTGIGVLSPLHF. CDR3 nucleotide sequence: TGTGCCAGCAGTACAGGGATCGGGGTGCTTTCACCCCTCCACTTT. The chain joins TRBV28 to TRBJ1-6; a possible D gene is TRBD1 (6 bases). The CDR3 contains 15 residues. Germline lookup yields CDR1 MDHEN and CDR2 SYDVKM. V was trimmed by 5 bases and J by 9 bases, leaving 17 bases between them.

This clone was recorded a few times. The chain uses TRBV2 and TRBJ1-6; 7 bases agree with TRBD1. The trim removed 6 bases at V and 7 bases at J, leaving 6 bases unmatched. The CDR3 runs to 14 residues. The germline gives CDR1 SNHLY, CDR2 FYNNEI. CDR3 DNA: TGTGCCAGCAGGGCCGGGACAGCAAATTCACCCCTCCACTTT. Residues: CASRAGTANSPLHF.

The chain links TRBV10-3 to TRBJ1-6; D is unresolved. The length of the CDR3 is 13 residues. The V end lost 10 bases, the J end lost 9 bases, and 16 bases lay between the germline ends. Germline V lookup: CDR1 ENHRY, CDR2 SYGVKD. The CDR3 DNA is TGTGCCAGCCTCGGGCTCTTAGGTTCACCCCTCCACTTT. Translating it yields CASLGLLGSPLHF.

The V call is TRBV4-1, the J call TRBJ1-4; D possibly corresponds to TRBD1 (6 bases). Germline values: CDR1 MGHRA, CDR2 YSYEKL. V gave up 6 bases and J gave up 4 bases, with 15 bases separating them. The CDR3 spans 15 residues. The CDR3 DNA sequence: TGCGCCAGCAGTGACAGGCGGCTGAATAATGAAAAACTGTTTTTT. Translating gives CASSDRRLNNEKLFF.

The genes are TRBV6-5 and TRBJ2-3; the D is unclear. Trimming left V 6 bases short and J 0 bases short, with 7 bases between. The CDR3 covers 13 residues. Germline V gene sequence: CDR1 MNHEY, CDR2 SVGAGI. The CDR3 here is CASRAPSTDTQYF. The CDR3 bases are TGTGCCAGCAGAGCCCCTAGCACAGATACGCAGTATTTT.

The rearrangement joins TRBV18 to TRBJ1-1; TRBD1 is a possible D gene (5 bases). This CDR3 is built from 12 residues. Germline CDR1 reads KGHSH; CDR2 reads LQKENI. V was shortened by 6 bases and J by 8 bases, with 13 bases between the two germline ends. CDR3 residues: CASSAGRDEAFF. CDR3 in DNA: TGTGCCAGCTCCGCCGGGAGGGACGAAGCTTTCTTT.

In regard to this clone: In the same sample, other DNA sequences code for this CDR3. The chain uses TRBV5-6 and TRBJ2-7, with D uncertain. This CDR3 is 12 amino acids long. Germline assignment: CDR1 SGHDT and CDR2 YYEEEE. Trimming removed 2 bases at V and 5 bases at J, with 8 bases between. This CDR3 reads CASSFGTNEQYF. Written as DNA, the CDR3 is TGTGCCAGCAGCTTCGGTACGAACGAGCAGTACTTC.

This clone appeared many times. This sequence joins TRBV27 and TRBJ2-7, with D perhaps TRBD1 or TRBD2 (5 bases each). CDR1 is MNHEY, CDR2 SMNVEV, per germline (reference sequence). Deletions cut 6 bases from V and 3 bases from J, with 12 bases between. There are 13 residues in the CDR3. The CDR3 reads CASRPGPYYEQYF. In DNA form, the CDR3 reads TGTGCCAGCAGACCGGGGCCTTACTACGAGCAGTACTTC.

This chain joins TRBV5-1 and TRBJ2-5, with TRBD1 matching 9 bases. The CDR3 length is 16 residues. J gave up 1 base and V 0 bases, and 4 bases lay outside the gene matches. Germline V gives CDR1 SGHRS, CDR2 YFSETQ. The CDR3 region is CASSLAGQGSQETQYF. The CDR3 nucleotides read TGCGCCAGCAGCTTGGCGGGACAGGGAAGCCAAGAGACCCAGTACTTC.

As regards this clone: The junction differs from germline at one of its ends, possibly a read error. This sequence joins TRBV5-6 and TRBJ1-1; D ambiguous. Germline V CDR1 and CDR2: SGHDT, YYEEEE. This CDR3 comprises 14 residues. CDR3 amino acids: CASSPRSLNAEAFF. In DNA form, the CDR3 reads TGTGCCAGCAGCCCTCGGTCTTTGAACGCTGAAGCTTTCTTT.

The chain is built from TRBV4-1 and TRBJ2-3, with D unclear. The germline gives CDR1 MGHRA, CDR2 YSYEKL. The V end was cut by 5 bases, the J end by 2 bases, with 17 bases between. The CDR3 has 16 residues. In DNA form, the CDR3 reads TGCGCCAGCAGCTCCCGACACGGATTTGACACAGATACGCAGTATTTT. Its translation: CASSSRHGFDTDTQYF.

J is TRBJ1-5 and V is TRBV4-1; no reliable D call. The CDR3 is 15 amino acids. The V end lost 1 base, the J end lost 5 bases, and 12 bases lay between the germline ends. CDR1 MGHRA and CDR2 YSYEKL come from the germline V gene. The CDR3 bases are TGCGCCAGCAGCCAAGTTGCCGTAGTTGATCAGCCCCAGCATTTT. Encoded protein: CASSQVAVVDQPQHF.

This clone was seen once. In DNA, the CDR3 is TGTGCCAGCAGCCCTGGGGGTATAAGGACCGCCGTTTCTTATAATTCACCCCTCCACTTT. This encodes CASSPGGIRTAVSYNSPLHF. V usage is TRBV28 and J usage is TRBJ1-6; perhaps TRBD1 as D (5 bases). This CDR3 is 20 amino acids long. Germline-derived CDR1 and CDR2 are MDHEN and SYDVKM. The ends were cut back, 6 bases at V and 4 bases at J, with 28 bases in the middle.

The chain carries TRBV19 and TRBJ2-2, with D hard to call. V was pared by 5 bases and J by 4 bases, with 14 bases between. The CDR3 extends over 15 amino acids. CDR1 is LNHDA, CDR2 SQIVND, per germline (reference sequence). CDR3: CASSAGPPGTGELFF. The CDR3 nucleotides read TGTGCCAGTAGTGCTGGGCCCCCGGGCACCGGGGAGCTGTTTTTT.

The rearrangement links TRBV2 to TRBJ2-5, with D perhaps matching TRBD2 (5 bases). This CDR3 region has 16 residues. V shed 4 bases and J shed 6 bases, with 21 bases lying between them. The germline V gene encodes CDR1 SNHLY and CDR2 FYNNEI. As DNA, the CDR3 is TGTGCCAGCAGTGTCTCCCCCCCGGGGATAGGGCAGACCCAGTACTTC. It codes for CASSVSPPGIGQTQYF.